This T cell receptor beta chain was recorded in a study of PD-L1 blockade in urothelial cancer. Study-wide background: Study patients had been treated with 0 to 3 previous chemotherapy regimens.

Measured with immunoSEQ multiplex PCR; TCRdb has only the in-frame clones, and not every one. The profile shows around 40,000 clones, 75% to 90% of them singletons. CDR3 length: 13 amino acids. Germline V CDR1 and CDR2: SGHDT, YYEEEE. The V and J ends lost 0 bases and 6 bases respectively, with 10 bases between them. Described time point: peripheral blood 6 weeks after treatment start. The TCR sequence derives from a man aged 55 to 70 with urothelial cancer. Sequenced material: PBMCs, taken around atezolizumab (anti-PD-L1) treatment. The V call is TRBV5-6, the J call TRBJ2-7, with a tentative D call TRBD1 (6 bases). In DNA form, the CDR3 reads TGTGCCAGCAGCTTGGGGGGGCTGCTCGAGCAGTACTTC. It is translated as CASSLGGLLEQYF. Using reference TRBV5-6 and TRBJ2-7 for the parts outside the CDR3, the full variable domain is DAGVTQSPTHLIKTRGQQVTLRCSPKSGHDTVSWYQQALGQGPQFIFQYYEEEERQRGNFPDRFSGHQFPNYSSELNVNALLLGDSALYLCASSLGGLLEQYFGPGTRLTVT.